These 24 T cell receptor beta chains originate from one sample sequenced in a study of blood T cell repertoires in COVID-19. Assay used: immunoSEQ multiplex PCR; TCRdb lists only in-frame clones, some missing. The data show some 240,000 clones, 82% seen once. Sequencing used peripheral blood. The receptor set was obtained from a woman aged 55-69 years with active or convalescent COVID-19.

The rearrangement uses TRBV7-9 and TRBJ1-2; no reliable D call. CDR3 size: 13 residues. The V end was cut by 5 bases, the J end by 4 bases, with 11 bases between. Germline-derived CDR1 and CDR2 are SEHNR and FQNEAQ (reference sequence). CDR3 bases: TGTGCCAGCAGCGATACAAATGTCTATGGCTACACCTTC. This translates into CASSDTNVYGYTF.

The chain carries TRBV11-3 and TRBJ2-1, with 7 bases identical to TRBD2. The CDR3 runs to 14 residues. Trimming at V came to 4 bases and at J to 6 bases, leaving 6 bases not matched to a gene. Looked up from germline, CDR1 is SGHNT and CDR2 is YENEEA. The DNA for the CDR3 is TGTGCCAGCAGCTCGACGACTAGCATCAATGAGCAGTTCTTC. Translation gives CASSSTTSINEQFF.

V gene TRBV7-2 combines with J gene TRBJ2-5, with 8 nucleotides matching TRBD2. The germline CDR1 and CDR2 sequences are SGHTA and FQGNSA. The CDR3 is made up of 14 amino acids. After removal of 2 bases from V and 3 bases from J, the junction contained 2 bases not matched to a gene. The CDR3 protein is CASSLNGGEETQYF. The CDR3 region has the DNA TGTGCCAGCAGCTTAAACGGGGGGGAAGAGACCCAGTACTTC.

The chain is built from TRBV3-1 (or the pseudogene TRBV3-2) and TRBJ2-7; 11 bases are shared with TRBD2. The ends lost 3 bases at V and 3 bases at J; junction bases unmatched: 10. Germline V gene lookup returns CDR1 LGHDT and CDR2 YNNKEL (reference sequence). The CDR3 spans 17 residues. CDR3 DNA: TGTGCCAGCAGCCACCCCGGGTCGCTAGCGGGGGGCTACGAGCAGTACTTC. This codes for CASSHPGSLAGGYEQYF.

V is TRBV29-1 and J is TRBJ2-5; 7 bases match TRBD1. V lost 4 bases to trimming and J lost 5 bases; unmatched junction nucleotides: 7. CDR3 size: 13 residues. Germline V gene data show CDR1 as SQVTM and CDR2 as ANQGSEA. Here the CDR3 DNA reads TGCAGCGTTGTTGGACAGGCTAGTGAGACCCAGTACTTC. This encodes CSVVGQASETQYF.

This chain connects TRBV5-1 to TRBJ1-2, with D unresolved. The germline V gene has CDR1 SGHRS and CDR2 YFSETQ. V was pared by 0 bases and J by 4 bases, with 16 bases between. The CDR3 runs 16 residues. Here the CDR3 DNA reads TGCGCCAGCAGCTTGGGACTACCACAATACGGCTATGGCTACACCTTC. Its protein product is CASSLGLPQYGYGYTF.

This clone turned up a few times. The chain couples TRBV5-6 to TRBJ2-5, with D perhaps TRBD2 (6 bases). The V gene lost 4 bases and the J gene lost 5 bases, with 18 bases spanning the gap. Germline loops: CDR1 SGHDT, CDR2 YYEEEE. The CDR3 sequence is 15 residues long. This CDR3 reads CASSLGGSSLETQYF. In DNA form, the CDR3 reads TGTGCCAGCAGCCTCGGGGGATCTTCCCTGGAGACCCAGTACTTC.

The chain combines TRBV4-3 with TRBJ1-6, with D uncertain. Deletions cut 1 base from V and 7 bases from J, with 5 bases between. The CDR3 runs to 13 residues. The germline V gene has CDR1 LGHNA and CDR2 YSLEER. The CDR3 sequence is CASSQVENSPLHF. In DNA, the CDR3 is TGCGCCAGCAGCCAAGTAGAGAATTCACCCCTCCACTTT.

The rearrangement uses TRBV7-2 and TRBJ2-7, with TRBD2 identical over 9 bases. Trimming took 1 base from V and 5 from J; bases not matched to a gene: 9. The CDR3 covers 16 residues. CDR1 SGHTA and CDR2 FQGNSA come from the germline V gene. The CDR3 loop reads CASSLGQRGDIHEQYF. The DNA for the CDR3 is TGTGCCAGCAGCTTAGGCCAGCGGGGGGACATACACGAGCAGTACTTC.

The chain recombines TRBV19 with TRBJ1-2; 7 bases map to TRBD1. This CDR3 comprises 14 residues. Germline V gene lookup returns CDR1 LNHDA and CDR2 SQIVND (reference sequence). The J segment lost 4 bases and the V segment lost 6 bases, leaving 8 bases of the junction unmatched. The CDR3 DNA sequence: TGTGCCAGTAGAGCAAGGGGACAGATCTATGGCTACACCTTC. Translation: CASRARGQIYGYTF.

This clone was found a few times. The chain recombines TRBV28 with TRBJ2-7, with 10 bases lining up with TRBD1. The CDR3 runs to 14 residues. CDR1 is MDHEN, CDR2 SYDVKM, per germline. J gave up 6 bases and V 3 bases, and 5 bases lay outside the gene matches. The CDR3 sequence is CASSFFRTGGEQYF. As DNA, the CDR3 is TGTGCCAGCAGTTTCTTTCGGACAGGGGGCGAGCAGTACTTC. Using reference TRBV28 and TRBJ2-7 for the parts outside the CDR3, the full variable domain is DVKVTQSSRYLVKRTGEKVFLECVQDMDHENMFWYRQDPGLGLRLIYFSYDVKMKEKGDIPEGYSVSREKKERFSLILESASTNQTSMYLCASSFFRTGGEQYFGPGTRLTVT.

The chain links TRBV7-2 to TRBJ1-4; TRBD1 is a possible D gene (5 bases). This CDR3 has 15 amino acids. Germline-derived CDR1 and CDR2 are SGHTA and FQGNSA. V lost 0 bases, J lost 8 bases, and 13 bases lay in between. The CDR3 protein is CASSLAGQNNEKLFF. The CDR3 coding sequence is TGTGCCAGCAGCTTAGCGGGGCAGAATAACGAAAAACTGTTTTTT.

This clone has a single count. The chain joins TRBV5-5 to TRBJ1-1; D remains ambiguous. CDR3 length: 13 residues. Germline CDR1 and CDR2: SGHKS and YYEKEE (reference sequence). Trimming pared 1 base from V and 2 bases from J, leaving 6 bases between. CDR3 in DNA: TGTGCCAGCAGCTTGAGAACAAACACTGAAGCTTTCTTT. Its protein is CASSLRTNTEAFF.

This chain's CDR3 is CASSFPRGLAGRRETQYF. As DNA, the CDR3 is TGTGCCAGCAGCTTTCCCAGGGGACTAGCGGGGAGGAGAGAGACCCAGTACTTC. This chain uses TRBV11-3 with TRBJ2-5; 13 nucleotides align to TRBD2. This CDR3 spans 18 amino acids. Germline V gene data show CDR1 as SGHNT and CDR2 as YENEEA. The junction had 11 bases not matched to a gene; V was cut back by 3 bases and J by 4 bases.

This clone came up a few times. V and J are TRBV7-6 and TRBJ1-3; D is possibly TRBD1 (5 bases). The ends were cut back, 3 bases at V and 0 bases at J, with 9 bases in the middle. This CDR3 has 15 amino acids. The germline V gene encodes CDR1 SGHVS and CDR2 FNYEAQ. CDR3 in amino acids: CASSLDTPSGNTIYF. In DNA form, the CDR3 reads TGTGCCAGCAGCTTGGACACCCCCTCTGGAAACACCATATATTTT.

The chain is built from TRBV2 and TRBJ1-2; D is unclear. Per germline, CDR1 SNHLY and CDR2 FYNNEI. V was pared by 5 bases and J by 8 bases, with 15 bases between. This CDR3 has 13 amino acids. CDR3 nucleotide sequence: TGTGCCAGCAGTCCATTACCACGAGAGGGCTACACCTTC. Translated: CASSPLPREGYTF. Drawing the rest from reference TRBV2 and TRBJ1-2, the complete variable domain is EPEVTQTPSHQVTQMGQEVILRCVPISNHLYFYWYRQILGQKVEFLVSFYNNEISEKSEIFDDQFSVERPDGSNFTLKIRSTKLEDSAMYFCASSPLPREGYTFGSGTRLTVV.

This chain joins TRBV12-2 and TRBJ1-3; the table's TRBD1 call for D was not verified on the DNA. TRBV12-2 is tagged as a pseudogene. The CDR3 runs 19 residues. The CDR3 spells CASRLLWRDRAFSGNTIYF. The CDR3 DNA reads TGTGCAAGTCGCTTATTATGGCGGGACAGGGCCTTCTCTGGAAACACCATATATTTT.

The rearrangement links TRBV29-1 to TRBJ1-5, with 9 bases fitting TRBD1. Germline V gene data show CDR1 as SQVTM and CDR2 as ANQGSEA. Trimming removed 6 bases from V and 6 bases from J; junction bases left unmatched: 9. The length of the CDR3 is 14 residues. The DNA of the CDR3 is TGCAGCGTCTGTCCCGGGACAGGGTGTCAGCCCCAGCATTTT. Translated: CSVCPGTGCQPQHF.

On this clone: This same CDR3 is encoded by further DNA sequences in the sample. CDR3 nucleotides: TGTGCCAGCAGCCTTAGCACAGATACGCAGTATTTT. Its translation: CASSLSTDTQYF. This chain uses TRBV5-4 with TRBJ2-3; no clear D gene. CDR3 length: 12 amino acids. Germline V gives CDR1 SGHNT, CDR2 YYREEE (reference sequence). V dropped 4 bases and J dropped 0 bases, with 3 bases sitting between them.

The chain recombines TRBV3-1 (or the pseudogene TRBV3-2) with TRBJ1-6; D gene unclear. There are 13 residues in the CDR3. Germline V gene lookup returns CDR1 LGHDT and CDR2 YNNKEL (reference sequence). The V end was cut by 6 bases, the J end by 0 bases, with 3 bases between. The chain's CDR3 is CASRSSYNSPLHF. For the CDR3, the DNA is TGTGCCAGCAGGAGCTCCTATAATTCACCCCTCCACTTT.

The gene calls are TRBV18 and TRBJ2-2, with TRBD2 matching 10 bases. The germline V gene has CDR1 KGHSH and CDR2 LQKENI. Unmatched junction bases numbered 7, after V lost 2 bases and J lost 1 base. The length of the CDR3 is 18 residues. The CDR3 here is CASSPFSGGPLNTGELFF. The CDR3 coding sequence is TGTGCCAGCTCACCATTTAGCGGGGGGCCCCTGAACACCGGGGAGCTGTTTTTT.

This sequence joins TRBV5-4 and TRBJ1-1; D gene uncertain. CDR1 SGHNT and CDR2 YYREEE come from the germline V gene (reference sequence). V was pared by 4 bases and J by 0 bases, with 10 bases between. This CDR3 has 14 residues. CDR3 residues: CASSLVSVNTEAFF. CDR3 bases: TGTGCCAGCAGCCTAGTGTCGGTGAACACTGAAGCTTTCTTT.

The chain uses TRBV3-1 (or the pseudogene TRBV3-2) and TRBJ1-1; no clear D. CDR1 and CDR2 (germline): LGHDT, YNNKEL (reference sequence). V was clipped by 1 base and J by 7 bases, with 13 bases between them. This CDR3 has 14 amino acids. CDR3 in amino acids: CASSQAGQLNEAFF. CDR3 coding DNA: TGTGCCAGCAGCCAAGCTGGGCAGCTAAATGAAGCTTTCTTT.

This CDR3 is CASWTGVGSPLHF. DNA of the CDR3: TGTGCCTCTTGGACAGGGGTCGGTTCACCCCTCCACTTT. V is TRBV30 and J is TRBJ1-6; 9 positions match TRBD1. The CDR3 is 13 amino acids. Looked up from germline, CDR1 is GTSNPN and CDR2 is SVGIG (reference sequence). V shed 7 bases, J shed 9 bases, and the junction held 7 bases outside the gene matches.